These T cell receptor beta chains were read from a single sample in a study of cytomegalovirus exposure and HLA in healthy donors. The method was immunoSEQ multiplex PCR; TCRdb's version includes in-frame clones alone and lacks a portion of them. The table lists some 150,000 clones, 85% to 90% of them singletons. Sequenced: PBMCs. The receptors here all came from a human donor in good health. Each CDR3 is given with its conserved first and last residue. Fields, in order: D gene, J gene, V gene, clone size, CDR3 protein, CDR3 DNA. The D gene is left open where the match is weak. Some rows have no size entry. The others give once, few or many, or a class for an expanded clone.

NA | TRBJ1-3 | TRBV29-1 | NA | CSVARQSSGNTIYF | TGCAGCGTTGCGAGGCAGAGCTCTGGAAACACCATATATTTT
NA | TRBJ1-1 | TRBV23-1 | NA | CASSRAPGLTTNHEAFF | TGCGCCAGCAGTCGGGCTCCGGGACTGACTACAAACCATGAAGCTTTCTTT
NA | TRBJ1-3 | TRBV14 | NA | CASSHGQKQGNTIYF | TGTGCCAGCAGCCATGGACAAAAGCAAGGAAACACCATATATTTT
TRBD1 | TRBJ2-7 | TRBV27 | NA | CASRPFRQGYEQYF | TGTGCCAGCAGGCCCTTTAGACAGGGCTACGAGCAGTACTTC
NA | TRBJ1-1 | TRBV13 | NA | CASSLGTKAFF | TGTGCCAGCAGCTTAGGGACAAAAGCTTTCTTT
NA | TRBJ2-5 | TRBV2 | few | CASRQGPYQETQYF | TGTGCCAGCAGACAGGGACCTTACCAAGAGACCCAGTACTTC
TRBD2 | TRBJ2-5 | TRBV9 | NA | CASSASGSVETQYF | TGTGCCAGCAGCGCTAGCGGGAGCGTGGAGACCCAGTACTTC
NA | TRBJ1-4 | TRBV2 | NA | CASSGRQYEKLFF | TGTGCCAGCAGTGGCAGGCAGTACGAAAAACTGTTTTTT
TRBD1 | TRBJ1-2 | TRBV29-1 | once | CSAPPRGQFYGYTF | TGCAGCGCACCACCTAGGGGACAGTTCTATGGCTACACCTTC
NA | TRBJ1-1 | TRBV7-6 | NA | CASSLAGQGTTEAFF | TGTGCCAGCAGCTTAGCGGGGCAGGGTACCACTGAAGCTTTCTTT
TRBD2 | TRBJ2-1 | TRBV2 | NA | CASSDRLAGGNEQFF | TGTGCCAGCAGTGACCGCTTAGCGGGAGGAAATGAGCAGTTCTTC
TRBD1 | TRBJ1-2 | TRBV7-2 | many | CASSLGTGGRLYGYTF | TGTGCCAGCAGCTTAGGGACAGGGGGCCGATTATATGGCTACACCTTC
TRBD2 | TRBJ2-5 | TRBV27 | NA | CASSLLAGGRAQYF | TGTGCCAGCAGTTTACTAGCGGGAGGGAGGGCCCAGTACTTC
NA | TRBJ1-5 | TRBV6-1 | NA | CASSPVGGNQPQHF | TGTGCCAGCAGTCCAGTCGGGGGCAATCAGCCCCAGCATTTT
NA | TRBJ1-2 | TRBV7-9 | NA | CASRQGGYGYTF | TGTGCCAGCAGGCAGGGTGGATATGGCTACACCTTC
TRBD1 | TRBJ2-1 | TRBV4-3 | NA | CASSLTGDGSEQFF | TGCGCCAGCAGCCTGACAGGGGATGGCAGTGAGCAGTTCTTC
NA | TRBJ1-5 | TRBV6-1 | NA | CASSERPGQGNQPQHF | TGTGCCAGCAGTGAACGCCCAGGGCAGGGCAATCAGCCCCAGCATTTT
TRBD2 | TRBJ2-1 | TRBV4-3 | NA | CASSQSLAGAYNEQFF | TGCGCCAGCAGCCAGTCCCTAGCGGGGGCGTACAATGAGCAGTTCTTC
NA | TRBJ1-5 | TRBV19 | NA | CASTLDRLNQPQHF | TGTGCCAGTACCTTGGACAGACTCAATCAGCCCCAGCATTTT
TRBD1 | TRBJ1-2 | TRBV15 | NA | CATSGDRVSNYGYTF | TGTGCCACCAGCGGAGACAGGGTGTCTAACTATGGCTACACCTTC
NA | TRBJ2-7 | TRBV15 | NA | CATSRVTGGRAYEQYF | TGTGCCACCAGCAGAGTGACAGGAGGGAGGGCCTACGAGCAGTACTTC
NA | TRBJ1-4 | TRBV15 | once | CASSRSLIEKLFF | TGTGCCTCCAGCCGATCACTGATAGAAAAACTGTTTTTT
TRBD1 | TRBJ2-5 | TRBV11-2 | NA | CASSLYRGEETQYF | TGTGCCAGCAGCTTGTACAGGGGTGAAGAGACCCAGTACTTC
TRBD2 | TRBJ2-1 | TRBV28 | NA | CASRLAYRNEQFF | TGTGCCAGCAGACTAGCGTATCGGAATGAGCAGTTCTTC
NA | TRBJ2-4 | TRBV5-1 | NA | CASSLDVLAKNIQYF | TGCGCCAGCAGCTTGGATGTCCTAGCCAAAAACATTCAGTACTTC
NA | TRBJ1-1 | TRBV5-1 | NA | CASSLGSGLRTEAFF | TGCGCCAGCAGCTTGGGATCGGGTTTGAGGACTGAAGCTTTCTTT
NA | TRBJ2-2 | TRBV7-3 | NA | CASSLNFPANTGELFF | TGTGCCAGCAGCTTAAACTTCCCCGCAAACACCGGGGAGCTGTTTTTT
NA | TRBJ1-2 | TRBV18 | NA | CASSPSSAREGARYGYTF | TGTGCCAGCTCACCGTCCTCAGCCCGGGAAGGAGCACGCTATGGCTACACCTTC
TRBD1 | TRBJ1-4 | TRBV7-6 | once | CASSLQGAYEKLFF | TGTGCCAGCAGCTTACAGGGGGCGTATGAAAAACTGTTTTTT
NA | TRBJ1-2 | TRBV30 | NA | CAWSDQFPSNYGYTF | TGTGCCTGGAGTGATCAGTTTCCTTCTAACTATGGCTACACCTTC
TRBD2 | TRBJ2-1 | TRBV7-9 | NA | CASSLLAGAYNEQFF | TGTGCCAGCAGCTTACTCGCGGGAGCCTACAATGAGCAGTTCTTC
NA | TRBJ2-6 | TRBV9 | NA | CASSVGTRASGANVLTF | TGTGCCAGCAGCGTAGGGACAAGGGCCTCTGGGGCCAACGTCCTGACTTTC
NA | TRBJ1-5 | TRBV19 | NA | CASRERVFYSNQPQHF | TGTGCCAGCAGGGAGCGGGTATTTTATAGCAATCAGCCCCAGCATTTT
NA | TRBJ2-5 | TRBV5-1 | once | CASSFNAVPQETQYF | TGCGCCAGCAGCTTTAACGCGGTTCCCCAAGAGACCCAGTACTTC
TRBD2 | TRBJ2-1 | TRBV5-4 | NA | CASSLTGGGYNEQFF | TGTGCCAGCAGCTTGACGGGGGGGGGTTACAATGAGCAGTTCTTC
NA | TRBJ2-7 | TRBV27 | once | CASSLSVRNGQYF | TGTGCCAGCAGTTTATCTGTCAGGAATGGGCAGTACTTC
TRBD1 | TRBJ1-2 | TRBV6-4 | few | CASSPGQGFYGYTF | TGTGCCAGCAGTCCGGGACAGGGGTTTTATGGCTACACCTTC
TRBD2 | TRBJ2-1 | TRBV4-2 | NA | CASSQDRASGRGNNEQFF | TGTGCCAGCAGCCAAGATAGGGCTAGCGGGAGGGGAAACAATGAGCAGTTCTTC
NA | TRBJ2-1 | TRBV10-3 | few | CAISERTVLVNEQFF | TGTGCCATCAGTGAACGGACAGTGTTAGTGAATGAGCAGTTCTTC
NA | TRBJ1-1 | TRBV28 | once | CASSLRRGQPQAFF | TGTGCCAGCAGTTTACGGCGGGGGCAGCCTCAAGCTTTCTTT
TRBD1 | TRBJ2-1 | TRBV11-2 | NA | CASSSHRDRVYNEQFF | TGTGCCAGCAGCTCGCATAGGGACAGGGTCTACAATGAGCAGTTCTTC
NA | TRBJ1-4 | TRBV6-1 | NA | CASSERKSGAEKLFF | TGTGCCAGCAGTGAACGGAAGTCAGGGGCAGAAAAACTGTTTTTT
NA | TRBJ2-7 | TRBV5-1 | NA | CASSLEGTEQYF | TGCGCCAGCAGCTTGGAAGGGACTGAGCAGTACTTC
NA | TRBJ2-2 | TRBV9 | NA | CASSVGGSGELFF | TGTGCCAGCAGCGTAGGAGGCTCCGGGGAGCTGTTTTTT
NA | TRBJ1-5 | TRBV6-5 | NA | CASSKREASQPQHF | TGTGCCAGCAGTAAAAGGGAGGCATCCCAGCCCCAGCATTTT
NA | TRBJ2-5 | TRBV7-9 | once | CAGSLWQGGQETQYF | TGTGCCGGCTCACTTTGGCAGGGCGGTCAAGAGACCCAGTACTTC
NA | TRBJ2-3 | TRBV5-1 | NA | CASSLEPGTDTQYF | TGCGCCAGCAGCTTAGAGCCAGGGACAGATACGCAGTATTTT
NA | TRBJ2-3 | TRBV6-4 | NA | CASSPGGLTDTQYF | TGTGCCAGCTCGCCCGGGGGTCTCACAGATACGCAGTATTTT
TRBD1 | TRBJ1-2 | TRBV29-1 | NA | CSVAGMTGFSNNYGYTF | TGCAGCGTTGCTGGTATGACAGGGTTCTCCAATAACTATGGCTACACCTTC
TRBD1 | TRBJ1-2 | TRBV5-6 | NA | CASSFGTPGGTYGYTF | TGTGCCAGCAGCTTTGGCACGCCAGGGGGCACCTATGGCTACACCTTC
NA | TRBJ1-3 | TRBV5-8 | NA | CASSFTGLNTIYF | TGTGCCAGCAGCTTTACAGGGCTCAACACCATATATTTT
NA | TRBJ2-3 | TRBV5-4 | NA | CASSLQGVDTQYF | TGTGCCAGCAGCTTGCAGGGCGTAGATACGCAGTATTTT
NA | TRBJ1-2 | TRBV10-3 | NA | CAISQGGYGYTF | TGTGCCATCAGCCAGGGTGGCTATGGCTACACCTTC
NA | TRBJ1-5 | TRBV6-5 | few | CASSYSRDQPQHF | TGTGCCAGCAGTTACTCGAGGGATCAGCCCCAGCATTTT
NA | TRBJ2-7 | TRBV29-1 | NA | CSVRDLAPDEQYF | TGCAGCGTCCGGGACTTAGCCCCCGACGAGCAGTACTTC